This T cell receptor (beta chain) appears in the sequencing data of a study of T cell responses to AZD1222 COVID-19 vaccine. TCRdb's table, derived via immunoSEQ multiplex PCR, lists solely in-frame clones and lacks some. The data show tens of thousands of clones, more than 75% seen once. The V gene lost 1 base and the J gene lost 3 bases, with 7 bases spanning the gap. The CDR3 is 14 amino acids. Germline assignment: CDR1 SGHTA and CDR2 FQGNSA. This receptor was taken from an adult who received the MenACWY meningococcal vaccine as a control. The sample in question was peripheral blood, obtained 28 days after the second dose of the MenACWY control vaccine. V is TRBV7-2 and J is TRBJ2-4; D call uncertain. The chain's CDR3 is CASSLGVYKNIQYF. CDR3 coding DNA: TGTGCCAGCAGCTTAGGGGTCTACAAAAACATTCAGTACTTC.